These 12 T cell receptor beta chains share one sample of origin, sequenced in a study of blood T cells in healthy people across ages. Primers used in a second PCR of roughly 6 to 11 cycles were a sample-barcoded 5' primer and a J-beta primer mix. TCRdb passed the 5' RACE reads through MiXCR, listing each CDR3 protein once. The table lists nearly 1 million distinct CDR3 sequences, around 54% of them singletons. Sequenced material: blood. The receptors here all came from a woman aged 60-75 years in good health.

The rearrangement links TRBV7-8 to TRBJ2-5, with D possibly being TRBD2 (7 bases). The CDR3 is 16 amino acids. Trimming stripped 3 bases from V and 4 bases from J, with 18 bases between. Germline V gene sequence: CDR1 SGHVS, CDR2 FQNEAQ. CDR3 nucleotides: TGTGCCAGCAGCTTTCGGGGTGGGGGGGCTGGAGAGACCCAGTACTTC. Translating it yields CASSFRGGGAGETQYF.

This chain joins TRBV28 and TRBJ2-2; the D is unclear. Per the germline V gene, CDR1 is MDHEN and CDR2 is SYDVKM. CDR3 length: 15 amino acids. Trimming removed 2 bases at V and 1 base at J, with 8 bases between. CDR3 residues: CASSLTSENTGELFF. DNA for the CDR3: TGTGCCAGCAGTTTAACCAGTGAGAACACCGGGGAGCTGTTTTTT.

This clonotype appeared once. As DNA, the CDR3 is TGTGCCAGCAGCACCTGGAAGGTCCTGGACTCGAACACCGGGGAGCTGTTTTTT. Translating it yields CASSTWKVLDSNTGELFF. This sequence joins TRBV7-2 and TRBJ2-2, with D possibly matching TRBD2 (5 bases). The length of the CDR3 is 18 residues. Germline CDR1 SGHTA, CDR2 FQGNSA. The V end was cut by 5 bases, the J end by 0 bases, with 19 bases between.

The chain recombines TRBV7-2 with TRBJ2-7, with D perhaps TRBD1 (5 bases). The J call may not be correct, given that the DNA end is closer to TRBJ2-5. The CDR3 is 14 amino acids. Per the germline V gene, CDR1 is SGHTA and CDR2 is FQGNSA. The CDR3 is CASSLNRKRETQYF. In nucleotides, the CDR3 is TGTGCCAGCAGCTTAAACAGGAAGAGAGAGACCCAGTACTTC.

The chain links TRBV5-6 to TRBJ2-7; D might be TRBD2 (5 bases). V was shortened by 0 bases and J by 2 bases, with 15 bases between the two germline ends. The V gene's germline CDR1 is SGHDT and CDR2 YYEEEE. The CDR3 spans 16 residues. CDR3 DNA: TGTGCCAGCAGCTTGGGGACTGGTGGAAGGACCTACGAGCAGTACTTC. It yields the protein CASSLGTGGRTYEQYF. The full variable domain, with the rest looked up from reference TRBV5-6 and TRBJ2-7, is DAGVTQSPTHLIKTRGQQVTLRCSPKSGHDTVSWYQQALGQGPQFIFQYYEEEERQRGNFPDRFSGHQFPNYSSELNVNALLLGDSALYLCASSLGTGGRTYEQYFGPGTRLTVT.

The rearrangement links TRBV6-6 to TRBJ2-5, with 7 bases aligning to TRBD1. The V segment lost 8 bases and the J segment 11 bases; nucleotides outside the gene matches: 20. The CDR3 has 15 amino acids. The V gene's germline CDR1 is MNHNY and CDR2 SVGAGI (reference sequence). The DNA for the CDR3 is TGTGCCAGCCGACCAACACTACAGGGGAATCGTGAGCAGTACTTC. This translates into CASRPTLQGNREQYF.

The chain couples TRBV10-3 to TRBJ2-7; D is unclear. CDR3 length: 16 amino acids. CDR1 ENHRY and CDR2 SYGVKD come from the germline V gene. The V gene lost 6 bases and the J gene lost 0 bases, with 18 bases spanning the gap. CDR3 bases: TGTGCCATCAGGAGCCCCCTCGCCCGAAGCTCCTACGAGCAGTACTTC. Amino acids: CAIRSPLARSSYEQYF.

This clonotype was detected only once. A read error may account for a junction end that differs from germline. The genes are TRBV28 and TRBJ2-1; 11 bases fit TRBD1. Germline-derived CDR1 and CDR2 are MDHEN and SYDVKM. The CDR3 extends over 15 amino acids. The chain's CDR3 is CASGLLRTGGGEQFF. The CDR3 DNA is TGTGCCAGCGGTTTATTACGGACAGGGGGCGGAGAGCAGTTCTTC.

The chain recombines TRBV20-1 with TRBJ2-3; 8 bases are a match to TRBD2. The CDR3 totals 15 residues. CDR1 is DFQATT and CDR2 is SNEGSKA in the germline V gene (reference sequence). V was pared by 2 bases and J by 5 bases, with 9 bases of the junction left unmatched. CDR3 coding DNA: TGCAGTGCTAGATCCGGGACTAGTGGACGAGATACGCAGTATTTT. It is translated as CSARSGTSGRDTQYF.

The V gene is TRBV10-3, the J gene TRBJ2-3, with D possibly being TRBD1 or TRBD2 (6 bases each). CDR1 and CDR2 (germline): ENHRY, SYGVKD. V lost 6 bases, J lost 1 base, and 11 bases lay in between. The CDR3 has 14 residues. The CDR3 bases are TGTGCCATCAGGCCGGAGGGGGGCACAGATACGCAGTATTTT. This encodes CAIRPEGGTDTQYF.

The CDR3 bases are TGTGCCAGCACCAGGACAGTCCAAGAGACCCAGTACTTC. It encodes CASTRTVQETQYF. The V gene is TRBV7-9, the J gene TRBJ2-5; D possibly corresponds to TRBD1 (6 bases). Trimming took off 7 bases at V and 1 base at J, with 10 bases between the two ends. Per germline, CDR1 SEHNR and CDR2 FQNEAQ (reference sequence). The CDR3 consists of 13 residues.

This clonotype was detected only a few times. The rearrangement joins TRBV11-2 to TRBJ1-2; 8 positions agree with TRBD1. This CDR3 region has 15 residues. The J segment lost 4 bases and the V segment lost 5 bases, leaving 9 bases of the junction unmatched. Germline lookup yields CDR1 SGHAT and CDR2 FQNNGV. As DNA, the CDR3 is TGTGCCAGCAGCCCGATTCGGGACAGGTTCTATGGCTACACCTTC. Protein product: CASSPIRDRFYGYTF.